This T cell receptor (beta chain) was obtained from a study of PD-L1 blockade in urothelial cancer (dated 2017 in TCRdb). Some background on the complete study: All patients started therapy around 2014 and received atezolizumab 1,200 mg intravenously every 3 weeks. About 85% of the 29 patients were males with bladder-origin urothelial cancer, and about 65% of the roughly 30 reported a prior smoking history. An ECOG performance status of 0 or 1 was recorded for the patients, and 0 to 3 prior chemotherapy regimens had been received by the patients. Blood samples were analyzed at 3 weeks after treatment start (second dose) and at 6 weeks after treatment start. Blood samples gave a median of around 140,000 T cells and approximately 81,000 unique TCRs, with a median clonality of 0.080. An exploratory multi-omic analysis was conducted of the somatic, immune and clinical correlates of response to PD-L1 blockade with atezolizumab in urothelial cancer. Pretreatment tumor samples, along with matched peripheral blood serially collected before and after atezolizumab treatment, were subjected to TCR sequencing. Durable clinical benefit was defined as a progression-free survival longer than 6 months, and TCR features were additionally tested against progression-free survival and overall survival. In the same patients, whole exome sequencing and RNA sequencing of pretreatment tumors were performed in addition to TCR sequencing. Fewer than ten patients reached durable clinical benefit, while about 20 patients did not. Twenty-nine patients had pretreatment blood TCR-seq, around 25 had at least one posttreatment blood collection, and around 25 had tumor TCR-seq. What the authors observed across the whole study: A pretreatment peripheral blood TCR clonality below the median was linked to improved progression-free and overall survival. Greater expansion of tumor-associated TCR clones in peripheral blood 3 weeks after the start of treatment was observed in patients with durable benefit (n of about 20, p = 0.022). Because of the small sample size (n of about 30) and the many exploratory analyses performed, the results are intended to be regarded as hypothesis-generating.

Per the publication, the time point label means: pretreatment peripheral blood. A cohort of 25 to 30 patients with locally advanced or metastatic urothelial carcinoma, treated at Memorial Sloan Kettering on a trial protocol, was included. Peripheral blood mononuclear cells were collected from each patient pretreatment and during treatment, giving between 1 and 8 total time points per patient. The Qiagen DNeasy Blood extraction kit was used to purify genomic DNA from total PBMCs and tumor samples. PBMCs were collected pretreatment and during treatment, and were isolated and stored as previously described. Synthetic TCR analog templates were spiked into each PCR to estimate absolute template abundance from read counts. The immunoSEQ assay was used to amplify TCRbeta CDR3 regions from genomic DNA with bias-controlled V and J gene primers. Sequencing of rearranged TCRbeta segments was done at approximately 20X coverage. In the authors' own workflow: Sequencing errors were corrected by clustering, and CDR3s were annotated against IMGT so that V, D and J genes could be assigned. Downstream analyses used only productive TCRbeta rearrangements and left out out-of-frame or stop-codon sequences. Clonality was calculated as one minus the Shannon entropy normalized by the log of the number of unique productive sequences. Clones differing between time points or between blood and tumor were identified using Fisher's exact test with Benjamini-Hochberg correction, with an adjusted p below 0.01 applied as the threshold. The table was pulled from immuneACCESS by TCRdb, which kept in-frame rearrangements only. Such tables lose some clones; where checked, under half of the loss comes from unresolved V genes, and the rest has no known cause. V and J calls and clone size follow that table, whereas D and trimming were derived from the DNA. This sample has 90,000 to 100,000 clones in its table, and about 90% of those were observed once. Jointly, the top ten make up roughly 1.6% of the sample.

A note on this clone: Its target antigen remains unknown. No clone much larger than this one lies a single base away; base qualities are absent.

V is pared back by 0 bases and J by 6 bases, with 12 bases lying between the germline termini. The germline V gene yields SGHRS for CDR1 and YFSETQ for CDR2. From the cysteine through the phenylalanine, the CDR3 covers 15 amino acids. CDR3 DNA is the only sequence kept; it has 45 bases, read in frame from the first base. The sequence was collected from a man aged 55 to 70 with urothelial cancer. Specimen: PBMCs, collected around atezolizumab (anti-PD-L1) treatment. The chain is encoded by TRBV5-1 joined to TRBJ2-2; the D segment could be TRBD1, given 6 matching bases. The CDR3 protein is CASSLDREGSGELFF. In nucleotide form, the sequence is TGCGCCAGCAGCTTGGACAGGGAAGGGTCCGGGGAGCTGTTTTTT.